This T cell receptor (beta chain) was captured by sequencing in a study of OX40 agonist ivuxolimab in advanced cancers. Study as a whole: A male proportion of 82.7% was recorded, with mean age 60 years and range roughly 20 to 85.

Germline trimming cut 6 bases from V and 4 bases from J; bases unmatched to any gene: 17. The CDR3 covers 19 residues. CDR1 is MDHEN, CDR2 SYDVKM, per germline. Comments on this clone: The antigen remains unidentified.

Measured with immunoSEQ multiplex PCR; TCRdb has only the in-frame clones, and not every one. This table holds about 44,000 clones, over 75% found once. Overall study findings and caveats: Researchers report that CD8+ T cells had, on average, more expanded clones than CD4+.

This chain joins TRBV28 and TRBJ2-4; TRBD1 aligns across 11 bases. The sequencing here drew on CD4+ or CD8+ T cells sorted from blood, taken in a trial of the OX40 agonist ivuxolimab. This clonotype originated in an adult with an advanced solid tumor such as melanoma, head and neck, liver or kidney cancer. This chain's CDR3 is CASSSLPQIGTGGKNIQYF. In DNA, the CDR3 is TGTGCCAGCAGCTCTCTTCCTCAAATCGGGACAGGGGGGAAAAACATTCAGTACTTC.